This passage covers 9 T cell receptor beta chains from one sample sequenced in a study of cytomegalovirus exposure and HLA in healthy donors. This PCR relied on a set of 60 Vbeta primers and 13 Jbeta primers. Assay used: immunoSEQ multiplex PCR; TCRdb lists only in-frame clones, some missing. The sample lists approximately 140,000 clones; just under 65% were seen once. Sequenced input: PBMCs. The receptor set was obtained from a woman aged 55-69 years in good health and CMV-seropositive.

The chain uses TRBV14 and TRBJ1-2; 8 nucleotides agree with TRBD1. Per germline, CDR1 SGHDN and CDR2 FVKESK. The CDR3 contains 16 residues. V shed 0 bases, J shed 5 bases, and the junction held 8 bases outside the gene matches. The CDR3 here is CASSQDQGQALYGYTF. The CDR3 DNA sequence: TGTGCCAGCAGCCAAGATCAGGGACAGGCCTTGTATGGCTACACCTTC.

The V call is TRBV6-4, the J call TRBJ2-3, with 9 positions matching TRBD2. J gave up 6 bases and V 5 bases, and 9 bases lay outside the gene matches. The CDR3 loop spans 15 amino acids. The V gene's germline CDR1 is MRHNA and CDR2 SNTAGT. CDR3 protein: CASSNSRTSVDTQYF. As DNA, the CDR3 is TGTGCCAGCAGTAATTCTAGGACTAGCGTTGATACGCAGTATTTT.

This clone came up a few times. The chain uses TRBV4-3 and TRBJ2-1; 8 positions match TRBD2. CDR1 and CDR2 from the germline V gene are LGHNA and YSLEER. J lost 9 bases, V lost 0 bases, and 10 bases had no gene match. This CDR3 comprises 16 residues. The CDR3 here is CASSQDPGLEMGEQFF. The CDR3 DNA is TGCGCCAGCAGCCAAGATCCGGGACTAGAGATGGGTGAGCAGTTCTTC.

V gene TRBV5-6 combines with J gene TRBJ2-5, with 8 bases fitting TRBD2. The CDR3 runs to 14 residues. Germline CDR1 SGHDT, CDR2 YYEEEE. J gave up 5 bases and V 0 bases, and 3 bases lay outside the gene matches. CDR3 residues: CASSLGLAWETQYF. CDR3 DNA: TGTGCCAGCAGCTTGGGACTAGCGTGGGAGACCCAGTACTTC.

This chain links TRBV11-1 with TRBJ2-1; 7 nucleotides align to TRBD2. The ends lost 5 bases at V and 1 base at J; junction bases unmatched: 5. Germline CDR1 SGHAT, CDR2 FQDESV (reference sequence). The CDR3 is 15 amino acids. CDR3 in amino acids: CASSPASGSYNEQFF. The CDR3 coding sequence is TGTGCCAGCAGCCCGGCTAGCGGTTCCTACAATGAGCAGTTCTTC.

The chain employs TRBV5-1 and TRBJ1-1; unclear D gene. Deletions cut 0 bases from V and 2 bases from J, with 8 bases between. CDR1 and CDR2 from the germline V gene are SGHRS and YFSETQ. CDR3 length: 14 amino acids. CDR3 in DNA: TGCGCCAGCAGCTTGGGTGTCAGTAACACTGAAGCTTTCTTT. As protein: CASSLGVSNTEAFF.

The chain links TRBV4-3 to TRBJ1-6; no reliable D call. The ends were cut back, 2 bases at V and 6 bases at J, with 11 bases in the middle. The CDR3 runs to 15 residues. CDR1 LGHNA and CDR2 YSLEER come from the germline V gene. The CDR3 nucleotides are TGCGCCAGCAGCCAAAGAAGCCAACCTAATTCACCCCTCCACTTT. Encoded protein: CASSQRSQPNSPLHF.

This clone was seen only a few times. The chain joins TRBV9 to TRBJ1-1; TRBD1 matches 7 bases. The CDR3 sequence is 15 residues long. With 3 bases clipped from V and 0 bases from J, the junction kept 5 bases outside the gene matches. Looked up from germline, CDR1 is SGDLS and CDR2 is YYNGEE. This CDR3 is CASSALTGLNTEAFF. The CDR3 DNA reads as TGTGCCAGCAGCGCTCTGACAGGGCTGAACACTGAAGCTTTCTTT.

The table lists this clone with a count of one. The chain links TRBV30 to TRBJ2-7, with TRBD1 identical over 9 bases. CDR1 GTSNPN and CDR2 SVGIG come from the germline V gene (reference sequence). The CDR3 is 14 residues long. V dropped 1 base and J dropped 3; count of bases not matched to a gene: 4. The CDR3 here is CAWSDGQGSYEQYF. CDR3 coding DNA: TGTGCCTGGAGTGATGGACAGGGGAGCTACGAGCAGTACTTC.